This T cell receptor (beta chain) is from a study of blood T cell repertoires in COVID-19. V was shortened by 1 base and J by 1 base, with 14 bases between the two germline ends. This CDR3 comprises 18 residues. Germline V lookup: CDR1 MNHNS, CDR2 SASEGT. Repertoires were generated with immunoSEQ multiplex PCR, while TCRdb's copy carries only in-frame clones and drops some. The data contain about 250,000 clones, more than 75% of them singletons. The chain has TRBV6-1 and TRBJ2-6; D possibly corresponds to TRBD1 (5 bases). The sequence was collected from a woman in her 40s who had recovered from COVID-19. The source material was peripheral blood. Here the CDR3 reads CASSEGTKIISGANVLTF. CDR3 coding DNA: TGTGCCAGCAGTGAAGGGACAAAAATTATTTCTGGGGCCAACGTCCTGACTTTC.